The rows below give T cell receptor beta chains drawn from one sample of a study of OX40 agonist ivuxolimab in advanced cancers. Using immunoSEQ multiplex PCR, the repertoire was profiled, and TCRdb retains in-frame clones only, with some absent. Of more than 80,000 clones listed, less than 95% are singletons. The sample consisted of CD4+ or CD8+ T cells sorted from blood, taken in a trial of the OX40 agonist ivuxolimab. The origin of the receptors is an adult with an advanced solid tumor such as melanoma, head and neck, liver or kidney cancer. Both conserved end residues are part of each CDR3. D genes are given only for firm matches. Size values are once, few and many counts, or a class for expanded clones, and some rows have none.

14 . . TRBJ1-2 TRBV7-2 CASSSPPTNYGYTF TGTGCCAGCAGCTCACCCCCCACTAACTATGGCTACACCTTC
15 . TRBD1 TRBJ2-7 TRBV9 CASSSRDSEAYEQYF TGTGCCAGCAGCTCCCGGGACAGTGAAGCCTACGAGCAGTACTTC
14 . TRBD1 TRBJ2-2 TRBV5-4 CASRLTGDAGELFF TGTGCCAGCAGGTTGACAGGGGACGCCGGGGAGCTGTTTTTT
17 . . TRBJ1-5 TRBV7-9 CASSLTPTGPSNQPQHF TGTGCCAGCAGCTTAACCCCCACAGGCCCGTCGAATCAGCCCCAGCATTTT
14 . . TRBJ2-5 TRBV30 CAWSVFGGAETQYF TGTGCCTGGAGTGTATTCGGAGGGGCGGAGACCCAGTACTTC
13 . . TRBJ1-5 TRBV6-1 CASSEGLRASQHF TGTGCCAGCAGTGAAGGGCTAAGGGCATCTCAGCATTTT
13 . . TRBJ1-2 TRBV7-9 CASSRDYNMGYTF TGTGCCAGCAGTCGAGATTATAATATGGGCTACACCTTC
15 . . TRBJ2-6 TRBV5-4 CASSSTGSGANVLTF TGTGCCAGCAGCTCCACAGGCTCTGGGGCCAACGTCCTGACTTTC
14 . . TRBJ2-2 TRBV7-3 CASSSGGGLGELFF TGTGCCAGCAGCTCAGGGGGAGGACTCGGGGAGCTGTTTTTT
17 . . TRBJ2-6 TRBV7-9 CASSLAVSRAGANVLTF TGTGCCAGCAGCTTAGCGGTCAGTCGTGCCGGGGCCAACGTCCTGACTTTC
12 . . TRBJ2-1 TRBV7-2 CASSYQGLEQFF TGTGCCAGCAGCTACCAGGGCTTGGAGCAGTTCTTC
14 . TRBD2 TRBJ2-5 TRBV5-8 CASNKGLAGETQYF TGTGCCAGCAACAAGGGACTAGCGGGAGAGACCCAGTACTTC
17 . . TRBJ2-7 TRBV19 CASSTPPGLRFIYEQYF TGTGCCAGTAGTACACCTCCAGGGTTGAGGTTCATCTACGAGCAGTACTTC
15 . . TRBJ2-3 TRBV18 CASSPSRISTDTQYF TGTGCCAGCTCACCATCCAGGATTAGCACAGATACGCAGTATTTT
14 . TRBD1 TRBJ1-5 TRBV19 CASSTTGPKQPQHF TGTGCCAGTAGTACGACAGGGCCCAAACAGCCCCAGCATTTT
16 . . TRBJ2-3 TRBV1 CTSSHRLGPSTDTQYF TGCACCAGCAGCCACCGACTAGGACCAAGCACAGATACGCAGTATTTT
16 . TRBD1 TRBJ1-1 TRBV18 CASSRMGQGARTEAFF TGTGCCAGCTCACGAATGGGACAGGGGGCCAGAACTGAAGCTTTCTTT
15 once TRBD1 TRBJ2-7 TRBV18 CASSQPGQGAQEQYF TGTGCCAGCTCACAGCCGGGACAGGGGGCGCAGGAGCAGTACTTC
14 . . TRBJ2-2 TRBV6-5 CASSYSVNTGELFF TGTGCCAGCAGTTACTCGGTAAACACCGGGGAGCTGTTTTTT
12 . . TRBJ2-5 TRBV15 CATSRARGTQYF TGTGCCACCAGCAGAGCTAGGGGGACCCAGTACTTC
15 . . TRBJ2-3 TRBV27 CASSLSWGARNTQYF TGTGCCAGCAGTCTCAGTTGGGGGGCGAGGAATACGCAGTATTTT
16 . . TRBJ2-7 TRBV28 CASSPPATLKLAEQYF TGTGCCAGCAGTCCCCCGGCCACTTTGAAGCTCGCCGAGCAGTACTTC
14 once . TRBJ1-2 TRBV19 CASSIQETNYGYTF TGTGCCAGTAGTATACAGGAAACTAACTATGGCTACACCTTC
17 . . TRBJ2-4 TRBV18 CASSPLRGDETKNIQYF TGTGCCAGCTCACCACTAAGAGGGGATGAAACCAAAAACATTCAGTACTTC
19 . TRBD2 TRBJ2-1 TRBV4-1 CASSQDLGHPGLSPRLKFF TGCGCCAGCAGCCAAGATCTTGGACACCCGGGACTAAGTCCCCGTCTTAAGTTCTTC
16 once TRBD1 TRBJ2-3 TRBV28 CASHSAGTASTDTQYF TGTGCCAGTCACTCGGCCGGGACAGCAAGCACAGATACGCAGTATTTT
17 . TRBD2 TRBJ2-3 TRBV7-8 CASSSSRLAGGGDTQYF TGTGCCAGCAGCTCCTCCCGACTAGCGGGAGGTGGGGATACGCAGTATTTT
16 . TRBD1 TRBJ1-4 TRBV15 CATKTGIFPTNEKLFF TGTGCCACCAAGACAGGGATTTTCCCGACTAATGAAAAACTGTTTTTT
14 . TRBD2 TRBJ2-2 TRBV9 CASSSGRGTGELFF TGTGCCAGCAGTAGCGGGAGGGGTACCGGGGAGCTGTTTTTT
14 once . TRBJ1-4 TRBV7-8 CASSYGTRDGKLFF TGTGCCAGCAGCTATGGGACCCGGGATGGAAAACTGTTTTTT
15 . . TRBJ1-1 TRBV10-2 CASSSQGVANTEAFF TGCGCCAGCAGTTCACAGGGTGTGGCGAACACTGAAGCTTTCTTT
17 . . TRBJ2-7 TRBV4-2 CASSQEGSVLPGYEQYF TGTGCCAGCAGCCAAGAGGGATCGGTACTTCCAGGGTACGAGCAGTACTTC
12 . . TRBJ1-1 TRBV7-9 CASSPDTYEAFF TGTGCCAGCAGCCCCGACACTTATGAAGCTTTCTTT
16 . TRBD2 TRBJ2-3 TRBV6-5 CASSYSASGGTDTQYF TGTGCCAGCAGTTACTCGGCTAGCGGGGGCACAGATACGCAGTATTTT
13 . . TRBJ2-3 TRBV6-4 CASSDFRGNTQYF .
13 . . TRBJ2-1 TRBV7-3 CASSFAGYNEQFF TGTGCCAGCAGCTTCGCGGGTTACAATGAGCAGTTCTTC